This T cell receptor (beta chain) was found in a study of blood T cell repertoires in COVID-19. Original analysis: Reference gene primers were amplified, and this amplification served to estimate nucleated cell counts. Generated by immunoSEQ multiplex PCR, the TCRdb table keeps only in-frame clones and is missing some. V and J calls and clone size come straight from that table; D and trimming were deduced from the DNA. The sample has 200,000 to 250,000 clones; around 86% are singletons. The CDR3 has 15 residues. V and J are TRBV21-1 and TRBJ2-2; no check of the table's D call, TRBD1, against the DNA was made. TRBV21-1 is noted as a pseudogene. The TCR sequence derives from an elderly woman with COVID-19, enrolled during active disease. Sequencing used peripheral blood. The DNA for the CDR3 is TGTGCCAGCAGCTTGGACAGGGGTCGAACCGGGGAGCTGTTTTTT. It encodes CASSLDRGRTGELFF.